This T cell receptor (beta chain) was identified in a study of T-cell memory formation after mild COVID-19 (dated by TCRdb to the early 2020s). Regarding the study in general: TCR sequence clusters from the two donors were largely donor specific. The cohort comprised two young, previously healthy adult volunteers, one female and one male. In two donors, T-cell clones that expanded and contracted after mild COVID-19 were tracked by sequencing TCRalpha and TCRbeta repertoires over time.

Here is what the overall study found, with its caveats: SARS-CoV-2 specificity of the second-wave clones peaking on day 37 was not confirmed. Some responding clones were found in pre-infection memory, which suggests that pre-existing cross-reactive memory T cells took part in the SARS-CoV-2 response. Clones contracting from day 15 to 85 had balanced CD4/CD8 phenotypes, while a second wave expanding from day 15 to 37 was biased towards CD4+. Contracting CD4+ clones turned up mainly in the CM and EM memory subsets, whereas EMRA was where CD8+ clones were enriched. Only a couple of mild cases were covered by the study, and larger cohorts that include severe cases with pre-infection samples were considered necessary.

Sequencer: Illumina NovaSeq 6000. cDNA libraries for TCRalpha and TCRbeta were prepared by 5'RACE using constant-segment primers, with sample barcodes and unique molecular identifiers added. Trizol reagent was used to extract RNA from every sample. The libraries were amplified in two PCR steps, and the second step added a second sample barcode and Illumina TruSeq adapters. Sequencing of the libraries was done on an Illumina NovaSeq, producing 2 x 150 bp paired-end reads. On the study's bioinformatics: Reads were demultiplexed and collapsed into UMI-guided consensus sequences with migec v1.2.7. With mixcr v2.1.11, UMI consensuses were aligned to TRA and TRB V and J templates and assembled into clonotypes. A clonotype was counted as expanded or contracted only if both edgeR and NoisET called the change significant, with noise models trained on biological replicates. edgeR calls used a false discovery rate-adjusted p below 0.01 and a log2 fold-change threshold of 1. As an exploratory analysis of dynamics, PCA with hierarchical clustering was applied to max-normalized trajectories of the 1000 most abundant clonotypes. The CD4 or CD8 phenotype of responding clones was assigned using the separately sequenced CD4+ and CD8+ repertoires. The public reads were reprocessed in TCRdb via fastp at Q25 and MiXCR, keeping in-frame beta chains. Duplicate CDR3 protein sequences are folded into a single record with the most common DNA and genes. TCRdb's processing, not the authors', yielded these V and J calls. The sample contains 150,000 to 200,000 distinct CDR3 sequences, approximately 10% of them found a single time. The top ten clones comprise about 3.8% of the sample.

Per the germline V gene, SGHNT is the CDR1 and YENEEA is the CDR2. V loses 5 bases, J loses 4 bases, and the germline ends lie 17 bases apart. The CDR3 holds 15 amino acids from the cysteine to the phenylalanine. The sequence is cut down to CDR3 DNA, 45 bases in frame from base 1. As regards this clonotype: The clone's antigen remains unknown. Per-base quality was not reported, and no clone a single base away is much larger than it.

PBMCs were isolated by Ficoll-Paque density gradient centrifugation. This TCR derives from a man younger than 35 who had mild COVID-19 (a few samples of this study predate the infection). The sample titles of this study are shuffled in the database, so cell type and time point are left out; the donor was told from shared clones. The chain was built from TRBV11-3 and TRBJ2-5; no D gene can be assigned with confidence. Sequencing was carried out using PBMCs or a T cell subset sorted from them (not recorded which). In nucleotide form, the sequence is TGTGCCAGCAGCACCCACCCCGGTCCGGCAGAGACCCAGTACTTC. Protein translation: CASSTHPGPAETQYF.